The entry below gives a single T cell receptor (beta chain) sequence along with its context. The antigen is undetermined. These data are taken from a study of cytomegalovirus exposure and HLA in healthy donors. Germline CDR1 reads MDHEN; CDR2 reads SYDVKM. The CDR3 length is 14 residues. V gave up 6 bases and J gave up 3 bases; unmatched junction bases: 7. The study, taken as a whole, reports: On later analysis, the bulk of CMV-associated TCR beta chains appeared to be HLA-restricted.

The study ran its PCR with 60 Vbeta and 13 Jbeta primers. Data came from immunoSEQ multiplex PCR; TCRdb stores just in-frame clones and leaves some out. The data contain approximately 160,000 clones, more than 80% of them singletons. The receptor's source is a young woman in good health and CMV-seronegative. Sequenced material: PBMCs. The V gene is TRBV28, the J gene TRBJ2-7; TRBD1 aligns across 8 bases. The CDR3 nucleotides are TGTGCCAGCAGGTTGACAGGGGCGGACTACGAGCAGTACTTC. Encoded protein: CASRLTGADYEQYF.